These T cell receptor beta chains were read from a single sample in a study of human T cells and chemical hapten exposure. TCRdb reprocessed the RACE reads with MiXCR, giving one entry per CDR3 protein. In the table there are more than 45,000 distinct CDR3 sequences, roughly 12% of which are singletons. Specimen: whole blood, collected in connection with sensitization to the hapten diphenylcyclopropenone (DPC). The receptors stem from a man aged 25-45 years with alopecia areata. Some clones in this sample may be carry-over from other donors' samples. CDR3s include the opening cysteine and the closing phenylalanine or tryptophan. A D gene is named only where the DNA matches it firmly. Clone size appears in some rows only: once, few, many, or a class for an expanded clone.

v_call	d_call	clone_size	j_call	cdr3_aa	cdr3_nt
TRBV5-1	NA	few	TRBJ2-7	CASSLDRLRTYEQYF	TGCGCCAGCAGCTTGGACAGGTTACGGACCTACGAGCAGTACTTC
TRBV6-4	NA	NA	TRBJ1-5	CASSEEGNQPQHF	TGTGCCAGCAGTGAGGAGGGTAATCAGCCCCAGCATTTT
TRBV28	TRBD1	few	TRBJ2-3	CASRTGTASLTQYF	TGTGCCAGCAGAACCGGGACAGCGAGTCTGACGCAGTATTTT
TRBV5-1	TRBD1	NA	TRBJ2-3	CASREGARVSDTQYF	TGCGCCAGCAGAGAGGGGGCTAGAGTATCAGATACGCAGTATTTT
TRBV7-2	TRBD2	few	TRBJ2-3	CASRGLLAGGPSNTDTQYF	TGTGCCAGCAGAGGGCTACTAGCGGGGGGACCTAGTAACACAGATACGCAGTATTTT
TRBV7-2	NA	NA	TRBJ1-1	CASSLKVNTEAFF	TGTGCCAGCAGCTTAAAAGTGAACACTGAAGCTTTCTTT
TRBV5-1	NA	few	TRBJ2-3	CASSLVSASTDTQYF	TGCGCCAGCAGCTTGGTAAGCGCCAGCACAGATACGCAGTATTTT
TRBV28	NA	many	TRBJ2-7	CASSLSGAGNYEQYF	TGTGCCAGCAGTTTATCTGGGGCAGGCAACTACGAGCAGTACTTC
TRBV29-1	NA	NA	TRBJ2-3	CSVEVGGTDTQYF	TGCAGCGTTGAAGTAGGAGGCACAGATACGCAGTATTTT
TRBV18	TRBD1	few	TRBJ1-1	CASSPSGTVNTEAFF	TGTGCCAGCTCACCGTCCGGGACAGTGAACACTGAAGCTTTCTTT
TRBV20-1	NA	NA	TRBJ2-1	CSARRAETYNEQFF	TGCAGTGCTAGAAGGGCGGAGACCTACAATGAGCAGTTCTTC
TRBV3-1	TRBD1	NA	TRBJ1-2	CASSSMTGGKSNYGYTF	TGTGCCAGCAGCTCCATGACAGGGGGGAAGTCTAACTATGGCTACACCTTC
TRBV28	NA	NA	TRBJ2-7	CASSPGNSYEQYF	TGTGCCAGCAGTCCAGGGAACTCCTACGAGCAGTACTTC
TRBV11-2	NA	few	TRBJ2-3	CASSLGPGPDTQYF	TGTGCCAGCAGCTTAGGTCCGGGCCCAGATACGCAGTATTTT
TRBV18	NA	NA	TRBJ2-7	CASSPLDGYYEQYF	TGTGCCAGCTCACCACTGGACGGCTACTACGAGCAGTACTTC
TRBV5-1	NA	few	TRBJ1-4	CASSSGGGTNEKLFF	TGCGCCAGCAGCTCGGGCGGAGGAACTAATGAAAAACTGTTTTTT
TRBV5-5	TRBD1	NA	TRBJ1-5	CASSTVDRAHQPQHF	TGTGCCAGCAGCACCGTAGACAGGGCTCATCAGCCCCAGCATTTT
TRBV6-2/TRBV6-3	NA	many	TRBJ2-2	CASSYGGRETGELFF	TGTGCCAGCAGTTACGGGGGGCGTGAAACCGGGGAGCTGTTTTTT
TRBV4-1	NA	NA	TRBJ1-1	CASSQDSRTPAFF	TGCGCCAGCAGCCAAGACTCGCGGACACCGGCTTTCTTT
TRBV3-1	NA	many	TRBJ1-1	CASSHANRESEAFF	TGTGCCAGCAGCCATGCTAACCGGGAGAGTGAAGCTTTCTTT
TRBV7-3	NA	many	TRBJ2-2	CASSLLGGANTGELFF	TGTGCCAGCAGCTTATTGGGTGGCGCGAACACCGGGGAGCTGTTTTTT
TRBV30	NA	many	TRBJ2-3	CAWNSRSRSTDTQYF	TGTGCCTGGAACAGCCGCTCACGAAGCACAGATACGCAGTATTTT
TRBV28	NA	few	TRBJ2-7	CASSSRSRTPLREQYF	TGTGCCAGCAGCTCCCGATCGAGGACCCCCCTCCGGGAGCAGTACTTC
TRBV5-1	NA	NA	TRBJ1-1	CASSSLRASNTEAFF	TGCGCCAGCAGCTCCCTTAGGGCATCGAACACTGAAGCTTTCTTT
TRBV9	NA	NA	TRBJ2-4	CASTVGPGNIQYF	TGTGCCAGCACCGTAGGCCCGGGAAACATTCAGTACTTC
TRBV11-2	TRBD2	few	TRBJ2-3	CASSAQRGDSTDTQYF	TGTGCCAGCAGCGCCCAGCGGGGGGATAGCACAGATACGCAGTATTTT
TRBV28	NA	few	TRBJ1-1	CASRTRDHTEAFF	TGTGCCAGCAGAACCCGGGACCACACTGAAGCTTTCTTT
TRBV28	NA	NA	TRBJ2-7	CASRWAGTYEQYF	TGTGCCAGCAGATGGGCGGGCACCTACGAGCAGTACTTC
TRBV18	NA	NA	TRBJ2-3	CASSQTADTQYF	TGTGCCAGCTCACAAACAGCAGATACGCAGTATTTT
TRBV3-1	TRBD1	many	TRBJ2-4	CASSRGQGGTSKNIQYF	TGTGCCAGCAGCCGGGGACAGGGAGGCACATCCAAAAACATTCAGTACTTC
TRBV24-1	NA	few	TRBJ1-2	CATSPGHIYGYTF	TGTGCCACCTCTCCGGGACACATCTATGGCTACACCTTC
TRBV7-2	TRBD1	many	TRBJ1-1	CASSPARTGGTEAFF	TGTGCCAGCAGCCCGGCCCGGACAGGGGGGACTGAAGCTTTCTTT
TRBV6-6	NA	NA	TRBJ1-1	CASSAGKTEAFF	TGTGCCAGCAGTGCAGGGAAAACTGAAGCTTTCTTT
TRBV5-1	NA	NA	TRBJ1-2	CASSWTTGNYGYTF	TGCGCCAGCAGCTGGACGACAGGAAACTATGGCTACACCTTC
TRBV5-1	NA	few	TRBJ2-4	CASSLSPSEAKNIQYF	TGCGCCAGCAGCTTGAGTCCTAGCGAAGCCAAAAACATTCAGTACTTC
TRBV20-1	NA	few	TRBJ2-7	CSASQGLSYEQYF	TGCAGTGCTAGCCAGGGGCTATCCTACGAGCAGTACTTC